This TCR beta chain was recovered during a study of blood T cell repertoires in COVID-19. As for the study in general: COVID-19 samples collected from the United States, Italy and Spain covered acute and convalescent phases.

Generated by immunoSEQ multiplex PCR, the TCRdb table keeps only in-frame clones and is missing some. In the table there are fewer than 200,000 clones, 80% of which are singletons. Trimming cost V 2 bases and J 3 bases, with 16 bases left between them. CDR3 length equals 16 residues. Germline V gives CDR1 LGHNT, CDR2 FRNRAP. The sequence came from a man in his fifties or sixties with acute or convalescent COVID-19. The sample comprised peripheral blood. The chain has TRBV12-5 and TRBJ2-5, with D tentatively TRBD1 (7 bases). The CDR3 DNA is TGTGCTAGTGGTTTGACCCGCGGCAGGGGGGAAGAGACCCAGTACTTC. Translation: CASGLTRGRGEETQYF.